Shown below are 20 T cell receptor beta chains from a single sample sequenced in a study of T cell responses to AZD1222 COVID-19 vaccine. Libraries were prepared by immunoSEQ multiplex PCR; TCRdb keeps only in-frame clonotypes and omits some of them. The profile shows under 85,000 clones, 70% to 90% of them singletons. The source material was peripheral blood, sampled on day 0 of AZD1222 vaccination. These receptors were taken from an adult in good health.

This clone was observed a single time. V usage is TRBV5-1 and J usage is TRBJ2-5, with TRBD1 matching over 9 bases. The J segment lost 4 bases and the V segment lost 0 bases, leaving 4 bases of the junction unmatched. CDR1 and CDR2 from the germline V gene are SGHRS and YFSETQ. The CDR3 sequence is 15 residues long. In nucleotides, the CDR3 is TGCGCCAGCAGCTTGGGGGACAGGGTAGGAGAGACCCAGTACTTC. This sequence encodes CASSLGDRVGETQYF.

The chain has TRBV5-1 and TRBJ2-6; unclear D gene. V gave up 0 bases and J gave up 1 base, with 5 bases separating them. The CDR3 covers 15 residues. Germline V gene data show CDR1 as SGHRS and CDR2 as YFSETQ. The CDR3 here is CASSLEESGANVLTF. DNA of the CDR3: TGCGCCAGCAGCTTGGAAGAATCTGGGGCCAACGTCCTGACTTTC. Complete variable domain (other parts from reference TRBV5-1 and TRBJ2-6): KAGVTQTPRYLIKTRGQQVTLSCSPISGHRSVSWYQQTPGQGLQFLFEYFSETQRNKGNFPGRFSGRQFSNSRSEMNVSTLELGDSALYLCASSLEESGANVLTFGAGSRLTVL.

The rearrangement links TRBV7-2 to TRBJ1-1, with D unresolved. Looked up from germline, CDR1 is SGHTA and CDR2 is FQGNSA. Deletions cut 7 bases from V and 0 bases from J, with 15 bases between. The CDR3 consists of 15 residues. DNA of the CDR3: TGTGCCAGCACCAGAGGAGGCCTGATGAACACTGAAGCTTTCTTT. This encodes CASTRGGLMNTEAFF.

The chain couples TRBV7-9 to TRBJ2-3, with 11 bases fitting TRBD2. CDR1 SEHNR and CDR2 FQNEAQ come from the germline V gene (reference sequence). The CDR3 is 16 amino acids. V dropped 5 bases and J dropped 1; count of bases not matched to a gene: 5. CDR3: CASSPPGLAGTDTQYF. CDR3 DNA sequence: TGTGCCAGCAGCCCGCCGGGACTAGCGGGCACAGATACGCAGTATTTT.

This clone was detected once. The CDR3 loop reads CASRGTGGTLEAFF. CDR3 coding DNA: TGCGCCAGCCGAGGGACAGGGGGAACACTAGAAGCTTTCTTT. This chain links TRBV5-1 with TRBJ1-1, with 11 bases lining up with TRBD1. This CDR3 is built from 14 residues. V was clipped by 7 bases and J by 8 bases; unmatched bases: 10. Germline V lookup: CDR1 SGHRS, CDR2 YFSETQ.

V and J are TRBV19 and TRBJ2-3; D uncertain. This CDR3 is 15 amino acids long. Germline V gene sequence: CDR1 LNHDA, CDR2 SQIVND (reference sequence). Between the trimmed V and J ends, which lost 1 base and 6 bases, there was a span of 14 bases. Written as DNA, the CDR3 is TGTGCCAGTAGTATAGGACGTAACACCTGGGATACGCAGTATTTT. Protein: CASSIGRNTWDTQYF.

There are a few counts of this clone. The rearrangement links TRBV10-3 to TRBJ2-7; TRBD2 matches 11 bases. V lost 3 bases, J lost 4 bases, and 11 bases stayed unmatched. This CDR3 spans 17 amino acids. Germline loops: CDR1 ENHRY, CDR2 SYGVKD. The CDR3 spells CAISDSPLAGGKYEQYF. CDR3 bases: TGTGCCATCAGTGATTCCCCGCTAGCGGGAGGTAAATACGAGCAGTACTTC.

V usage is TRBV6-5 and J usage is TRBJ2-4; D not certain. Trimming left V 0 bases short and J 2 bases short, with 11 bases between. Germline values: CDR1 MNHEY, CDR2 SVGAGI. This CDR3 has 16 residues. CDR3 protein: CASSYSELGSKNIQYF. The DNA of the CDR3 is TGTGCCAGCAGTTACTCGGAGTTGGGGTCCAAAAACATTCAGTACTTC.

In regard to this clone: The sample contains more than one DNA sequence encoding this CDR3. The rearrangement uses TRBV27 and TRBJ1-2; D is undetermined. Trimming pared 3 bases from V and 2 bases from J, leaving 7 bases between. The CDR3 length is 13 residues. The germline V gene encodes CDR1 MNHEY and CDR2 SMNVEV (reference sequence). The CDR3 bases are TGTGCCAGCAGTTTCAGGCGGAACTATGGCTACACCTTC. Translation gives CASSFRRNYGYTF.

The chain combines TRBV2 with TRBJ1-1, with a weak D call TRBD1 (6 bases). Germline V lookup: CDR1 SNHLY, CDR2 FYNNEI. V was trimmed by 7 bases and J by 6 bases, leaving 9 bases between them. The length of the CDR3 is 11 residues. CDR3: CASTRGAEAFF. The DNA of the CDR3 is TGTGCCAGCACCAGGGGCGCTGAAGCTTTCTTT.

The rearrangement joins TRBV2 to TRBJ1-1; the match to TRBD1 covers 7 bases. Unmatched junction bases numbered 12, after V lost 6 bases and J lost 5 bases. The V gene's germline CDR1 is SNHLY and CDR2 FYNNEI. The CDR3 covers 15 residues. CDR3 nucleotide sequence: TGTGCCAGCAGCCAAAGAACAGGGGAGATAACTGAAGCTTTCTTT. It specifies CASSQRTGEITEAFF.

The chain uses TRBV29-1 and TRBJ1-4; 8 nucleotides match TRBD1. The CDR3 totals 14 residues. The germline CDR1 and CDR2 sequences are SQVTM and ANQGSEA. The trim removed 4 bases at V and 3 bases at J, leaving 4 bases unmatched. The CDR3 DNA reads as TGCAGCGTTGGGACAGGGATCGCTAATGAAAAACTGTTTTTT. This gives the protein CSVGTGIANEKLFF.

This clone was counted only a few times. The rearrangement joins TRBV11-2 to TRBJ2-5; D possibly corresponds to TRBD2 (6 bases). CDR1 and CDR2 (germline): SGHAT, FQNNGV. Trimming took 0 bases from V and 7 from J, leaving 18 bases between them. The CDR3 length is 16 residues. CDR3 DNA sequence: TGTGCCAGCAGCTTAGATATAGGGGCGAGGGGAGGGACCCAGTACTTC. It specifies CASSLDIGARGGTQYF. The full variable domain, its missing parts supplied by reference TRBV11-2 and TRBJ2-5, is EAGVAQSPRYKIIEKRQSVAFWCNPISGHATLYWYQQILGQGPKLLIQFQNNGVVDDSQLPKDRFSAERLKGVDSTLKIQPAKLEDSAVYLCASSLDIGARGGTQYFGPGTRLLVL.

This rearrangement joins TRBV7-8 to TRBJ1-6, with D maybe TRBD1 (5 bases). V lost 2 bases and J lost 10, with 18 bases in between. CDR3 size: 16 residues. Per the germline V gene, CDR1 is SGHVS and CDR2 is FQNEAQ. CDR3 nucleotide sequence: TGTGCCAGCAGCTTAACCTTCGGGCAGGGCGGGTCACCCCTCCACTTT. Translation: CASSLTFGQGGSPLHF.

The gene calls are TRBV24-1 and TRBJ2-7; 8 bases match TRBD2. The V and J ends lost 3 bases and 0 bases, in that order; junction bases with no gene match: 3. This CDR3 has 15 amino acids. Germline values: CDR1 KGHDR, CDR2 SFDVKD. The CDR3 DNA is TGTGCCACCAGTGATAATAGCGGGAACTCCTACGAGCAGTACTTC. It is translated as CATSDNSGNSYEQYF.

The chain carries TRBV28 and TRBJ1-6, with TRBD1 matching over 9 bases. This CDR3 is 14 amino acids long. CDR1 and CDR2 (germline): MDHEN, SYDVKM. V shed 9 bases and J 7 bases; nucleotides not matched to a gene: 7. The DNA for the CDR3 is TGTGCCAGTAATATAGGACAGGGGAATTCACCCCTCCACTTT. It encodes CASNIGQGNSPLHF.

This chain uses TRBV28 with TRBJ1-1, with 10 bases matching TRBD1. This CDR3 has 16 amino acids. CDR1 MDHEN and CDR2 SYDVKM come from the germline V gene. With 5 bases clipped from V and 1 base from J, the junction kept 7 bases outside the gene matches. CDR3 in DNA: TGTGCCAGCAGTCCTCATCGGACAGGGGGGAACACTGAAGCTTTCTTT. This sequence encodes CASSPHRTGGNTEAFF.

CDR3 in amino acids: CASSPQDISAEAFF. The CDR3 DNA reads as TGTGCCAGCAGCCCGCAGGACATTTCTGCTGAAGCTTTCTTT. The chain is built from TRBV9 and TRBJ1-1; D perhaps matches TRBD1 (5 bases). The V and J ends lost 4 bases and 6 bases respectively, with 16 bases between them. CDR3 length: 14 amino acids. Germline assignment: CDR1 SGDLS and CDR2 YYNGEE.

The chain has TRBV6-5 and TRBJ2-5; D not certain. The CDR3 extends over 14 amino acids. Germline CDR1 reads MNHEY; CDR2 reads SVGAGI. The ends were cut back, 5 bases at V and 3 bases at J, with 13 bases in the middle. The CDR3 nucleotides are TGTGCCAGCAGTACCTTACAGAAAAAAGAGACCCAGTACTTC. It codes for CASSTLQKKETQYF.

This rearrangement joins TRBV19 to TRBJ1-1; no clear D gene. V lost 7 bases to trimming and J lost 1 base, with 16 bases between them. CDR1 and CDR2 from the germline V gene are LNHDA and SQIVND (reference sequence). The CDR3 is 15 residues long. CDR3 sequence (DNA): TGTGCCAGTACCCTATCGGGAGGACCGAACACTGAAGCTTTCTTT. As protein: CASTLSGGPNTEAFF.